Below, 13 T cell receptor beta chains from the same sample are listed, as sequenced in a study of control samples from healthy donors and cancer patients. Sequenced by immunoSEQ multiplex PCR; TCRdb stores in-frame clones only, minus some. The data hold approximately 150,000 clones, with roughly 95% observed a single time. The specimen was blood. These receptors were obtained from a woman aged 25 to 39 in good health.

This chain links TRBV25-1 with TRBJ2-3; D is unresolved. With 5 bases removed from V and 1 base from J, the gap between germline ends came to 13 bases. CDR1 is MGHDK, CDR2 SYGVNS, per germline. The CDR3 contains 15 residues. CDR3 DNA: TGTGCCAGCAGTTCCGCTAGTATAGGCACAGATACGCAGTATTTT. This codes for CASSSASIGTDTQYF.

The chain employs TRBV28 and TRBJ1-6, with 8 bases identical to TRBD1. CDR3 size: 19 residues. Germline loops: CDR1 MDHEN, CDR2 SYDVKM. V shed 4 bases, J shed 11 bases, and the junction held 22 bases outside the gene matches. CDR3 residues: CASSSPGGAVRVGGPPLHF. The CDR3 bases are TGTGCCAGCAGTTCCCCAGGGGGCGCGGTCAGAGTGGGTGGGCCACCCCTCCACTTT. Full variable domain (outside the CDR3, taken from reference TRBV28 and TRBJ1-6): DVKVTQSSRYLVKRTGEKVFLECVQDMDHENMFWYRQDPGLGLRLIYFSYDVKMKEKGDIPEGYSVSREKKERFSLILESASTNQTSMYLCASSSPGGAVRVGGPPLHFGNGTRLTVT.

This sequence joins TRBV30 and TRBJ2-7; 7 bases line up with TRBD1. The CDR3 has 12 amino acids. Germline V gene data show CDR1 as GTSNPN and CDR2 as SVGIG (reference sequence). Trimming took 2 bases from V and 4 from J; bases not matched to a gene: 2. This CDR3 is CAWSQTGYEQYF. CDR3 coding DNA: TGTGCCTGGAGTCAGACAGGGTACGAGCAGTACTTC.

The chain couples TRBV19 to TRBJ2-5; D possibly corresponds to TRBD2 (5 bases). The CDR3 has 12 residues. The germline gives CDR1 LNHDA, CDR2 SQIVND (reference sequence). Deletions cut 5 bases from V and 5 bases from J, with 9 bases between. CDR3 protein: CASSATGETQYF. The CDR3 nucleotides are TGTGCCAGTAGTGCTACGGGGGAGACCCAGTACTTC.

This chain connects TRBV9 to TRBJ1-2; a weak D match, TRBD1 (5 bases). V was clipped by 0 bases and J by 3 bases, with 15 bases between them. The V gene's germline CDR1 is SGDLS and CDR2 YYNGEE. The CDR3 is made up of 16 amino acids. Written as DNA, the CDR3 is TGTGCCAGCAGCGTAGAGTGGGACGGTCCGGACTATGGCTACACCTTC. As protein: CASSVEWDGPDYGYTF.

The chain has TRBV5-4 and TRBJ1-1; 9 nucleotides agree with TRBD1. Germline CDR1 and CDR2: SGHNT and YYREEE (reference sequence). The CDR3 totals 15 residues. The trim removed 4 bases at V and 6 bases at J, leaving 10 bases unmatched. CDR3 protein: CASSPTGGPLPEAFF. Written as DNA, the CDR3 is TGTGCCAGCAGCCCAACAGGGGGCCCACTCCCTGAAGCTTTCTTT.

The gene calls are TRBV2 and TRBJ2-7, with 7 bases lining up with TRBD1. The CDR3 sequence is 13 residues long. V was clipped by 5 bases and J by 11 bases; unmatched bases: 12. Germline-derived CDR1 and CDR2 are SNHLY and FYNNEI. This CDR3 reads CASSINFDRDKYF. Here the CDR3 DNA reads TGTGCCAGCAGTATAAACTTTGACAGGGATAAGTACTTC.

V and J are TRBV28 and TRBJ1-5, with 8 bases identical to TRBD1. Per the germline V gene, CDR1 is MDHEN and CDR2 is SYDVKM. The CDR3 runs to 15 residues. Trimming at V came to 7 bases and at J to 5 bases, leaving 10 bases not matched to a gene. The CDR3 loop reads CASTPVDRAHQPQHF. Written as DNA, the CDR3 is TGTGCCAGCACCCCCGTGGACAGGGCTCATCAGCCCCAGCATTTT.

J is TRBJ1-4 and V is TRBV9, with D possibly matching TRBD1 (5 bases). The germline V gene has CDR1 SGDLS and CDR2 YYNGEE. This CDR3 is built from 14 residues. V was trimmed by 4 bases and J by 3 bases, leaving 10 bases between them. CDR3 protein: CASSKRGSNEKLFF. The CDR3 DNA reads TGTGCCAGCAGCAAGCGGGGGTCTAATGAAAAACTGTTTTTT. Complete variable domain (other parts from reference TRBV9 and TRBJ1-4): DSGVTQTPKHLITATGQRVTLRCSPRSGDLSVYWYQQSLDQGLQFLIQYYNGEERAKGNILERFSAQQFPDLHSELNLSSLELGDSALYFCASSKRGSNEKLFFGSGTQLSVL.

The genes are TRBV7-9 and TRBJ1-2; 7 bases are a match to TRBD1. Germline trimming cut 2 bases from V and 7 bases from J; bases unmatched to any gene: 7. The CDR3 length is 14 residues. Looked up from germline, CDR1 is SEHNR and CDR2 is FQNEAQ (reference sequence). CDR3 DNA: TGTGCCAGCAGCTTACTGACAGGGTTGGGTGGCTACACCTTC. Translation gives CASSLLTGLGGYTF.

CDR3 bases: TGTGCCAGCAGCTTAGAAGCGGGGGCCTACGAGCAGTACTTC. The encoded protein is CASSLEAGAYEQYF. The chain links TRBV7-2 to TRBJ2-7; the match to TRBD2 covers 8 bases. After removal of 1 base from V and 2 bases from J, the junction contained 1 base not matched to a gene. The CDR3 has 14 residues. In germline, CDR1 is SGHTA, CDR2 FQGNSA.

The chain couples TRBV5-1 to TRBJ1-3; D perhaps matches TRBD1 (6 bases). Germline V gene lookup returns CDR1 SGHRS and CDR2 YFSETQ. The CDR3 runs to 15 residues. V was pared by 1 base and J by 0 bases, with 8 bases between. In DNA form, the CDR3 reads TGCGCCAGCAGCTTGAACAGGGCCTCTGGAAACACCATATATTTT. The encoded protein is CASSLNRASGNTIYF. Based on the CDR3 plus reference TRBV5-1 and TRBJ1-3, the full variable domain is KAGVTQTPRYLIKTRGQQVTLSCSPISGHRSVSWYQQTPGQGLQFLFEYFSETQRNKGNFPGRFSGRQFSNSRSEMNVSTLELGDSALYLCASSLNRASGNTIYFGEGSWLTVV.

V and J are TRBV19 and TRBJ2-5; 7 bases fit TRBD2. The CDR3 is made up of 14 amino acids. CDR1 is LNHDA, CDR2 SQIVND, per germline (reference sequence). V dropped 6 bases and J dropped 5; count of bases not matched to a gene: 9. The CDR3 sequence is CASSRTRGLETQYF. Written as DNA, the CDR3 is TGTGCCAGTAGCCGGACTAGAGGACTGGAGACCCAGTACTTC.